This TCR beta chain was sequenced in a study of blood T cell repertoires in COVID-19. Study details: Nucleic acid was either cDNA or gDNA, and it came from T cells, B-cell-depleted T cells, or PBMCs.

CDR3 length: 16 amino acids. Original methodology: Nucleated cell counts were estimated from reference gene primer amplification. The repertoire was sequenced with immunoSEQ multiplex PCR; TCRdb's copy has only in-frame clones and lacks some. The V and J calls and clone size come from that table; D and trimming were worked out from the DNA. Of around 97,000 clones in the sample, about 83% were seen once. The clonotype was recovered from a human donor in a cohort sampled during active COVID-19. Sequencing was done on a sample of peripheral blood. The chain employs TRBV7-5 and TRBJ2-1; the table's D call, TRBD2, has no DNA check behind it. TRBV7-5 is described as a pseudogene. The CDR3: CARSLVCAGAYNEQFF. The DNA for the CDR3 is TGTGCCAGAAGCTTAGTCTGTGCGGGTGCCTACAATGAGCAGTTCTTC.